A single sample is the source of the 20 T cell receptor beta chains below, sequenced in a study of blood T cell repertoires in COVID-19. Generated by immunoSEQ multiplex PCR, the TCRdb table keeps only in-frame clones and is missing some. This sample carries hundreds of thousands of clones, 85% of them seen once, and the ten largest clones take roughly 3.6%. Sequenced: peripheral blood. These receptors originate from a woman aged 18-30 years with acute or convalescent COVID-19.

V and J are TRBV11-1 and TRBJ2-1, with D possibly TRBD1 on 5 matching bases. Germline V gene sequence: CDR1 SGHAT, CDR2 FQDESV (reference sequence). This CDR3 has 14 residues. V was trimmed by 3 bases and J by 8 bases, leaving 14 bases between them. This chain's CDR3 is CASSLQGLKDEQFF. The CDR3 nucleotides are TGTGCCAGCAGCTTGCAGGGCCTTAAGGATGAGCAGTTCTTC.

This chain uses TRBV6-5 with TRBJ1-2; tentative D call: TRBD1 (5 bases). V dropped 7 bases and J dropped 3 bases, with 15 bases sitting between them. Per germline, CDR1 MNHEY and CDR2 SVGAGI. This CDR3 comprises 14 residues. In DNA, the CDR3 is TGTGCCAGCACCCGACAGAACCCTGACTATGGCTACACCTTC. Amino acids: CASTRQNPDYGYTF.

This clone has more than one count but fewer than ten. This chain connects TRBV5-8 to TRBJ1-3; D is ambiguous. Germline values: CDR1 SGHTS, CDR2 YDEGEE. The ends were cut back, 2 bases at V and 0 bases at J, with 12 bases in the middle. CDR3 length equals 16 residues. CDR3: CASSFEREFSGNTIYF. CDR3 in DNA: TGTGCCAGCAGCTTCGAACGGGAATTCTCTGGAAACACCATATATTTT.

V gene TRBV5-1 combines with J gene TRBJ1-1; D may be TRBD1 (5 bases). Between the trimmed V and J ends, which lost 7 bases and 0 bases, there was a span of 16 bases. The germline V gene encodes CDR1 SGHRS and CDR2 YFSETQ. The CDR3 runs 15 residues. This chain's CDR3 is CASGGGHGVNTEAFF. The CDR3 DNA reads TGCGCCAGCGGGGGAGGGCATGGGGTGAACACTGAAGCTTTCTTT.

This clone was observed a handful of times. The chain links TRBV5-1 to TRBJ2-5; D call uncertain. Trimming shortened V by 7 bases and J by 2 bases, and 15 bases separated the two germline ends. The germline CDR1 and CDR2 sequences are SGHRS and YFSETQ. This CDR3 region has 14 residues. The CDR3 region has the DNA TGCGCCAGCCGCCCTACTAACAATCAAGAGACCCAGTACTTC. The encoded protein is CASRPTNNQETQYF.

This chain connects TRBV6-6 to TRBJ2-3, with TRBD2 matching over 10 bases. V shed 6 bases and J 1 base; nucleotides not matched to a gene: 7. Germline-derived CDR1 and CDR2 are MNHNY and SVGAGI (reference sequence). The CDR3 spans 16 residues. The CDR3 nucleotides are TGTGCCAGCAGGCCCACCAGCGGGGGGGGCACAGATACGCAGTATTTT. Encoded protein: CASRPTSGGGTDTQYF.

This chain joins TRBV27 and TRBJ1-6; D remains unclear. Germline values: CDR1 MNHEY, CDR2 SMNVEV (reference sequence). The CDR3 sequence is 12 residues long. Trimming cost V 7 bases and J 10 bases, with 11 bases left between them. The CDR3 sequence is CASIGLLSPLHF. The CDR3 nucleotides read TGTGCCAGCATAGGACTTCTCTCACCCCTCCACTTT.

This chain uses TRBV9 with TRBJ2-1; TRBD1 is a possible D gene (6 bases). The germline gives CDR1 SGDLS, CDR2 YYNGEE. CDR3 length equals 13 residues. V was pared by 3 bases and J by 7 bases, with 11 bases between. The CDR3 DNA reads TGTGCCAGCAGCGGACTAACAGGGAATGAGCAGTTCTTC. Residues: CASSGLTGNEQFF.

The chain uses TRBV7-7 and TRBJ2-1, with TRBD2 matching 9 bases. CDR1 SSHAT and CDR2 FNYEAQ come from the germline V gene (reference sequence). The CDR3 runs 15 residues. With V trimmed by 1 base and J by 4 bases, 2 bases remained unmatched. This CDR3 is CASSLVAGEYNEQFF. CDR3 nucleotides: TGTGCCAGCAGCTTAGTAGCGGGGGAGTACAATGAGCAGTTCTTC.

The gene calls are TRBV10-3 and TRBJ1-1, with TRBD1 matching over 7 bases. V lost 8 bases, J lost 2 bases, and 5 bases stayed unmatched. The CDR3 runs 13 residues. CDR1 ENHRY and CDR2 SYGVKD come from the germline V gene. The CDR3 nucleotides read TGTGCCATCCAAGGGACAGTTAACACTGAAGCTTTCTTT. It translates to CAIQGTVNTEAFF.

V is TRBV11-2 and J is TRBJ2-5, with 8 bases identical to TRBD2. Germline CDR1 is SGHAT and CDR2 is FQNNGV. The CDR3 length is 15 residues. Trimming removed 5 bases from V and 4 bases from J; junction bases left unmatched: 9. DNA for the CDR3: TGTGCCAGCAGCCCTAGAGTAGCGGGAAGAGAGACCCAGTACTTC. This translates into CASSPRVAGRETQYF.

This chain's CDR3 is CASSLGMTGGLANVLTF. Written as DNA, the CDR3 is TGTGCCAGCAGCTTAGGAATGACAGGGGGCTTAGCCAACGTCCTGACTTTC. The chain carries TRBV7-9 and TRBJ2-6; 10 bases fit TRBD1. CDR3 length equals 17 residues. V gave up 1 base and J gave up 7 bases; unmatched junction bases: 7. Germline values: CDR1 SEHNR, CDR2 FQNEAQ (reference sequence).

V is TRBV30 and J is TRBJ1-1; D call uncertain. V lost 7 bases, J lost 1 base, and 10 bases lay in between. CDR1 GTSNPN and CDR2 SVGIG come from the germline V gene (reference sequence). CDR3 size: 12 residues. CDR3 in DNA: TGTGCCTCGCATCTCAGGAACACTGAAGCTTTCTTT. This translates into CASHLRNTEAFF.

The chain combines TRBV24-1 with TRBJ2-3; D possibly corresponds to TRBD1 (5 bases). The CDR3 runs to 15 residues. V lost 1 base and J lost 1, with 8 bases in between. Germline CDR1 reads KGHDR; CDR2 reads SFDVKD. The CDR3 nucleotides read TGTGCCACCAGTGATTTCAGGGCGGGCACAGATACGCAGTATTTT. Translating it yields CATSDFRAGTDTQYF.

This clone has a single count. DNA for the CDR3: TGTGCCAGTAGTGTGAGCGGGGTCCAAGAGACCCAGTACTTC. Translating it yields CASSVSGVQETQYF. This chain links TRBV19 with TRBJ2-5; the match to TRBD2 covers 7 bases. V trimming: 5 bases; J trimming: 1 base; junction bases outside the gene matches: 4. The CDR3 spans 14 residues. Germline CDR1 reads LNHDA; CDR2 reads SQIVND (reference sequence). The full variable domain, completed using reference TRBV19 and TRBJ2-5, is DGGITQSPKYLFRKEGQNVTLSCEQNLNHDAMYWYRQDPGQGLRLIYYSQIVNDFQKGDIAEGYSVSREKKESFPLTVTSAQKNPTAFYLCASSVSGVQETQYFGPGTRLLVL.

This sequence joins TRBV6-5 and TRBJ1-6; a possible D gene is TRBD1 (6 bases). CDR3 length equals 15 residues. V was shortened by 1 base and J by 7 bases, with 11 bases between the two germline ends. CDR1 is MNHEY, CDR2 SVGAGI, per germline. This CDR3 reads CASSYFDRFNSPLHF. The CDR3 bases are TGTGCCAGCAGTTACTTCGACAGGTTCAATTCACCCCTCCACTTT.

The chain is built from TRBV19 and TRBJ2-7; TRBD1 matches at 8 bases. V dropped 4 bases and J dropped 3; count of bases not matched to a gene: 11. The germline CDR1 and CDR2 sequences are LNHDA and SQIVND (reference sequence). The CDR3 spans 16 residues. CDR3 amino acids: CASSTPTTGEIYEQYF. CDR3 nucleotides: TGTGCCAGTAGTACCCCTACGACAGGGGAGATCTACGAGCAGTACTTC.

The chain is built from TRBV2 and TRBJ2-2; weak D call: TRBD2 (5 bases). This CDR3 contains 14 residues. Trimming cost V 10 bases and J 2 bases, with 14 bases left between them. Looked up from germline, CDR1 is SNHLY and CDR2 is FYNNEI. This CDR3 is CAISRGINTGELFF. CDR3 bases: TGTGCCATATCCCGGGGAATCAACACCGGGGAGCTGTTTTTT.

This clone occurred once. This sequence joins TRBV6-2 or TRBV6-3 and TRBJ2-7; D is possibly TRBD1 (6 bases). Germline V gene lookup returns CDR1 MNHEY and CDR2 SVGEGT. The V end was cut by 0 bases, the J end by 7 bases, with 16 bases between. This CDR3 has 15 amino acids. As DNA, the CDR3 is TGTGCCAGCAGTTACTCGGCAGGGGCGGCGGATGAGCAGTACTTC. Protein sequence: CASSYSAGAADEQYF.

This chain joins TRBV19 and TRBJ1-2, with a weak D call TRBD1 (5 bases). CDR3 size: 15 residues. With 7 bases removed from V and 2 bases from J, the gap between germline ends came to 17 bases. Germline V lookup: CDR1 LNHDA, CDR2 SQIVND (reference sequence). CDR3 amino acids: CASTIPAGPNYGYTF. CDR3 sequence (DNA): TGTGCCAGTACAATCCCAGCAGGGCCGAACTATGGCTACACCTTC.